What follows is one TCR beta chain and its context. Its antigen remains unidentified. TCRdb used MiXCR to reprocess the reads, holding one entry per CDR3 protein. The data contain roughly 63,000 distinct CDR3 sequences, around 20% of them singletons. This sample is drawn from a study of lung T cells in sarcoidosis with Löfgren's syndrome. Study-wide results and caveats: These T cells were suggested, not shown, to recognize a putative antigen.

The clonotype comes from a human donor with sarcoidosis (Löfgren's syndrome or another form), or a control subject (not recorded which). The specimen sequenced was CD4+ T cells from PBMCs.

Here the CDR3 DNA reads TGCGCCAGCAGCCAAGAAGGGGGCAGGTCCACCGGGGAGCTGTTTTTT. This translates into CASSQEGGRSTGELFF. The chain recombines TRBV4-1 with TRBJ2-2, with 7 bases that match TRBD1. The CDR3 is made up of 16 amino acids. The germline CDR1 and CDR2 sequences are MGHRA and YSYEKL. The trim removed 0 bases at V and 4 bases at J, leaving 5 bases unmatched.